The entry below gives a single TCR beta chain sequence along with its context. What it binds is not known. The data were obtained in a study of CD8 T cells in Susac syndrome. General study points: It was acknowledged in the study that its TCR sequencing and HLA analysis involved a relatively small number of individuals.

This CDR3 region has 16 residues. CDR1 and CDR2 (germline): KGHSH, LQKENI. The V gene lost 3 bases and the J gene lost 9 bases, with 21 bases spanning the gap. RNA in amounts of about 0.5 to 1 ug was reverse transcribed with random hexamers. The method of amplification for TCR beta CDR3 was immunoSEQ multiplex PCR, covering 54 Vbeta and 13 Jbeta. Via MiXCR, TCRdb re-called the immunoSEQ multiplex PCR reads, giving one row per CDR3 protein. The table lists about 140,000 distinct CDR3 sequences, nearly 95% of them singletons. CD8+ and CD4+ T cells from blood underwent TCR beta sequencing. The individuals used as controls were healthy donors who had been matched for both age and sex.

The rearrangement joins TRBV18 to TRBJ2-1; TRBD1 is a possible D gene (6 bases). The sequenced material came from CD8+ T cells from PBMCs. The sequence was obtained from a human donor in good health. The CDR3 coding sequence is TGTGCCAGCTCACCGCCGTTTGTCGGGACATCTCCTGAGCAGTTCTTC. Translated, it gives CASSPPFVGTSPEQFF.